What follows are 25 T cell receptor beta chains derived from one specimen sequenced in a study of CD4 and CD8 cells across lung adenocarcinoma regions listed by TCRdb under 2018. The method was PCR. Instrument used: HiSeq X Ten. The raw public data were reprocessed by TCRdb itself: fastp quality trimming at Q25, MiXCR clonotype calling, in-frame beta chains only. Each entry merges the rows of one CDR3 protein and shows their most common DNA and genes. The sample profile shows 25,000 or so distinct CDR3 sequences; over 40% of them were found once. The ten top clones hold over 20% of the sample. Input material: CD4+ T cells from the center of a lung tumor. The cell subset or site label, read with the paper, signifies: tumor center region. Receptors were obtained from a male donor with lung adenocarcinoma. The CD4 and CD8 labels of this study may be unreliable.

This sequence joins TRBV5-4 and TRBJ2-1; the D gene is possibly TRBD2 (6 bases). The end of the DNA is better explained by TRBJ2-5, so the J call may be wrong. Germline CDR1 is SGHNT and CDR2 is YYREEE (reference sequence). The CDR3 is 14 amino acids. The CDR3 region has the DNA TGTGCCAGCAGCTTGGGAGGGACTCAAGAGACCCAGTACTTC. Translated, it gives CASSLGGTQETQYF.

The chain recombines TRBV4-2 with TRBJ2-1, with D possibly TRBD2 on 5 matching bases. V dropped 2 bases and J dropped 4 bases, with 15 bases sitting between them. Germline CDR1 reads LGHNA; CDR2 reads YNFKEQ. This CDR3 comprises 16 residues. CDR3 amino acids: CASSQPLAGEYNEQFF. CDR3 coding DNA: TGTGCCAGCAGCCAACCTCTAGCAGGTGAATACAATGAGCAGTTCTTC.

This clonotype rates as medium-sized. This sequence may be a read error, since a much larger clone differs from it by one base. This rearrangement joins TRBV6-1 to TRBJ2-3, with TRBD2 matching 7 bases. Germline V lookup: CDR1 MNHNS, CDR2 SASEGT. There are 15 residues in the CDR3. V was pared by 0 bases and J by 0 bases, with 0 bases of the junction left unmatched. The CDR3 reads CASSEASGSTDTQYF. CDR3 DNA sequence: TGTGCCAGCAGTGAAGCTAGCGGGAGCACAGATACGCAGTATTTT.

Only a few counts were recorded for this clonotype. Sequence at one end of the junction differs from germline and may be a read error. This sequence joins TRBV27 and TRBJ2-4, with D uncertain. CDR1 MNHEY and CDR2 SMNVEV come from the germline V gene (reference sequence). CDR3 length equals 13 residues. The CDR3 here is CARGLRDADTQYF. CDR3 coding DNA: TGTGCCAGGGGTTTAAGAGACGCAGATACTCAGTATTTC.

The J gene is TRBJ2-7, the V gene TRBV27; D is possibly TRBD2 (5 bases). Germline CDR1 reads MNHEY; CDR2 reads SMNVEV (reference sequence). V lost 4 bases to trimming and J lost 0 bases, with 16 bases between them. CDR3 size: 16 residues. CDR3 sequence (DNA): TGTGCCAGCAGTTGGGCTCGGACTCTCTGCTCCTACGAGCAGTACTTC. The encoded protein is CASSWARTLCSYEQYF.

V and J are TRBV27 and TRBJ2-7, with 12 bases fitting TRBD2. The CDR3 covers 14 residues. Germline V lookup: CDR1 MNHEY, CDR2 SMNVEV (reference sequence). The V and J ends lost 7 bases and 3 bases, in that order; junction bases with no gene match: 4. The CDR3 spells CASTGLAGNYEQYF. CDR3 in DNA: TGTGCCAGCACCGGACTAGCGGGAAACTACGAGCAGTACTTC.

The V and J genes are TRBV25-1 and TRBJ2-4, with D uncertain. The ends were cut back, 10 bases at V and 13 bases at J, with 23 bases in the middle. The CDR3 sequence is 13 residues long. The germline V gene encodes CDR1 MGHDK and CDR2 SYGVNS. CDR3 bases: TGTGCCACGGGTAAAAGAGCCAAAGACACGCAGTACTTC. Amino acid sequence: CATGKRAKDTQYF.

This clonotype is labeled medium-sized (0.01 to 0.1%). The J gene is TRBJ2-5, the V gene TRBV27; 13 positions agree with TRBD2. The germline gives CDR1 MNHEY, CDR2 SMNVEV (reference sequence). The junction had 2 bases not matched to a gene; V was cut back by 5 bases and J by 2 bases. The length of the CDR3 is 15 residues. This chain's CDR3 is CASSQLAGGQETQYF. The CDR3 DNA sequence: TGTGCCAGCAGTCAACTAGCGGGAGGGCAAGAGACCCAGTACTTC.

The CDR3 loop reads CASSRSGTRYNEQFF. CDR3 DNA sequence: TGTGCCAGCAGTCGGAGCGGGACTCGATACAATGAGCAGTTCTTC. V usage is TRBV3-1 and J usage is TRBJ2-1, with 7 bases aligning to TRBD2. CDR1 and CDR2 (germline): LGHDT, YNNKEL (reference sequence). The CDR3 length is 15 residues. With V trimmed by 6 bases and J by 4 bases, 9 bases remained unmatched.

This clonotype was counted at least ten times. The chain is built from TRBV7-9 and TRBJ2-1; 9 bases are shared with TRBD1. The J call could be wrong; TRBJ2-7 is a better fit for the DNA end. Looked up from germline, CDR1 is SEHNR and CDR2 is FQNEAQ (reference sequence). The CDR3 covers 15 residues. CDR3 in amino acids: CASSSQGAHPYEQYF. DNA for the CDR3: TGTGCCAGCAGCTCACAGGGGGCCCATCCCTACGAGCAGTACTTC.

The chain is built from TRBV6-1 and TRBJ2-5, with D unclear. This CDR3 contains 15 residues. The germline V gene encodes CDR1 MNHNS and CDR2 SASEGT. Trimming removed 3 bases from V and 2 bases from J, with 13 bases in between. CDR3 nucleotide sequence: TGTGCCAGCAGTGAGAGGAATACAGCGCAAGAGACCCAGTACTTC. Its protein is CASSERNTAQETQYF.

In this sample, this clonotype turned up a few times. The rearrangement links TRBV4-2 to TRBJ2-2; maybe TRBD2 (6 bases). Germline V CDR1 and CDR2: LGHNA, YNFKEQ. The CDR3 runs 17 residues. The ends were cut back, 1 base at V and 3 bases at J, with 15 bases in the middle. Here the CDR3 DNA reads TGTGCCAGCAGCCAAGTCGGATCCGGGACTTACACCGGGGAGCTGTTTTTT. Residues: CASSQVGSGTYTGELFF.

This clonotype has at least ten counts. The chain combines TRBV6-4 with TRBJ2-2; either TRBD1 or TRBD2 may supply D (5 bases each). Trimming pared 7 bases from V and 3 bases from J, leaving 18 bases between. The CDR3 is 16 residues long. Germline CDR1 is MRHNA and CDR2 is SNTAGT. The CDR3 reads CASKKSRGADTGELFF. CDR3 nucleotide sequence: TGTGCCAGCAAGAAGTCCCGGGGCGCGGACACCGGGGAGCTGTTTTTT.

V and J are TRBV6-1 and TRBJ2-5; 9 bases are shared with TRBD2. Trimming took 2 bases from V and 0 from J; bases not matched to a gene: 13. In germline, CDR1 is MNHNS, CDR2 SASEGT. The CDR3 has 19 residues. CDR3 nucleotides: TGTGCCAGCAGTGAATTCGGGGGGCGGGGGGGCCGTGACCAAGAGACCCAGTACTTC. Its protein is CASSEFGGRGGRDQETQYF.

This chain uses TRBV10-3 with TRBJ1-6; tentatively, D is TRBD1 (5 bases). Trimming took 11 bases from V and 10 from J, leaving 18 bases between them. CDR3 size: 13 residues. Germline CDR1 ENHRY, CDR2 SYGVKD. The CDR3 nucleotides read TGTGCCTCCCACGGGGCAGGGTACTCACCCCTCCACTTT. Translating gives CASHGAGYSPLHF.

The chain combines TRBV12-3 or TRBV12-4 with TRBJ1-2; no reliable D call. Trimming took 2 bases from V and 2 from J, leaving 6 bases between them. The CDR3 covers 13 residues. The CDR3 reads CASSLMGNYGYTF. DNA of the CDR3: TGTGCCAGCAGTTTAATGGGAAACTATGGCTACACCTTC.

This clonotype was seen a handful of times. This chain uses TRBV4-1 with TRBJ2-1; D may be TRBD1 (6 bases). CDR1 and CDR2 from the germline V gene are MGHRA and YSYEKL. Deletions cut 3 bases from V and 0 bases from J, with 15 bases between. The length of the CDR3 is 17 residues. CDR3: CASSHSPGQSSYNEQFF. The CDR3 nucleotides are TGCGCCAGCAGCCACAGCCCTGGACAGTCCTCCTACAATGAGCAGTTCTTC.

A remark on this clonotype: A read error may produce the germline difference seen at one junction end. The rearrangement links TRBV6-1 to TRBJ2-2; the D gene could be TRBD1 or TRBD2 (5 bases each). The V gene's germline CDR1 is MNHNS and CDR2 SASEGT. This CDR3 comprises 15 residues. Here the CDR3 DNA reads TGTGCCAGCAGCCTCCAGGCTGGGAGCACCGGGACGCTGTATTTT. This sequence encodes CASSLQAGSTGTLYF.

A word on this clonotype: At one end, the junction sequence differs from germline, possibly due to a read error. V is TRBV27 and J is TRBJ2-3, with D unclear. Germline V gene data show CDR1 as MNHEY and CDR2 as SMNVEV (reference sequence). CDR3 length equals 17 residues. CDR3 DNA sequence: TGTGCCAGCAGTGCTGGCCGACTGGCTTGTGGGCCAGAGACCCAGTACTTT. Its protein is CASSAGRLACGPETQYF.

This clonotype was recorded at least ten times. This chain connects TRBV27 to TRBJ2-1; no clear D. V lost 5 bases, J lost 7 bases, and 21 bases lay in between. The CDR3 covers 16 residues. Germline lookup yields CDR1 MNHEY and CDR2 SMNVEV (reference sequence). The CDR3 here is CASSRLPPPGTNEQFF. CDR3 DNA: TGTGCCAGCAGTCGACTCCCTCCCCCGGGTACGAATGAGCAGTTCTTC.

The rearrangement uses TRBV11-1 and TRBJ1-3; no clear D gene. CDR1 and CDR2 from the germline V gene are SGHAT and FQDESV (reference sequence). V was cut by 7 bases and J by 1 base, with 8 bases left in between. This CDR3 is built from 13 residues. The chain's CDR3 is CASKTESGNTIYF. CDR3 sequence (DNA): TGTGCCAGCAAGACGGAGTCTGGAAACACCATATATTTT.

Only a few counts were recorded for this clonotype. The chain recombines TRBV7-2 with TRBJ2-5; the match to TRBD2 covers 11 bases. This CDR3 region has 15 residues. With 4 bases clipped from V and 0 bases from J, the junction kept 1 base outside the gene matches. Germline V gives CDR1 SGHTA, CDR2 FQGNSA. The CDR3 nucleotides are TGTGCCAGCAGCTCGGGACTAGCGGACCAAGAGACCCAGTACTTC. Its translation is CASSSGLADQETQYF.

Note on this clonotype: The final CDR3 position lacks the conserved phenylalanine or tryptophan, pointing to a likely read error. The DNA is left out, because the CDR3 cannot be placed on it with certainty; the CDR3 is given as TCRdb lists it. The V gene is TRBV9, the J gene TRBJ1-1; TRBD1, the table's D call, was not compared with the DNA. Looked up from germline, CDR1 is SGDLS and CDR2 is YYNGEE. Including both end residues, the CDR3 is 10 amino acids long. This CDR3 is CASSVRDRPV.

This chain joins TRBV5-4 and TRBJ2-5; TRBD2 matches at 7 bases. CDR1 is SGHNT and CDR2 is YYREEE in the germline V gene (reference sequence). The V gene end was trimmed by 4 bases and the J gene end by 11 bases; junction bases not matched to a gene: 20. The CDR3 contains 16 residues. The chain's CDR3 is CASSLQAGFLYNEQYF. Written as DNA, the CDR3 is TGTGCCAGCAGCCTACAAGCGGGATTCTTATACAATGAGCAGTACTTC.

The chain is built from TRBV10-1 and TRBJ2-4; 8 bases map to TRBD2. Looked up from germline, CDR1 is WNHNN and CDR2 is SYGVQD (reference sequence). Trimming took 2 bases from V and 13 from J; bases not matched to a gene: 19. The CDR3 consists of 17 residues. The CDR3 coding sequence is TGCGCCAGCAGTGAGGCAGCGGGGGTGAGTCAGAAAAACACGCAGTACTTC. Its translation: CASSEAAGVSQKNTQYF.